One sample yielded the 22 T cell receptor beta chains listed below, sequenced in a study of T-cell reconstitution after alpha-beta-depleted transplantation in children. This sample's TCRbeta library carried unique molecular identifier barcodes. MiXCR was run by TCRdb on the PCR reads, yielding one entry per CDR3 protein. The sample consists of around 500,000 distinct CDR3 sequences, 23% of them appearing once. The sample in question was PBMCs, mostly from graft donor cells, obtained 360 days after TCRalphabeta/CD19-depleted stem cell transplant. Receptors originate from a boy less than two years old who had a stem cell transplant for acute myeloid leukemia, so the T cells may come from the graft donor.

This clonotype was observed at least ten times. The rearrangement links TRBV29-1 to TRBJ2-5, with TRBD2 as a possible D gene (6 bases). The V end lost 4 bases, the J end lost 3 bases, and 15 bases lay between the germline ends. The V gene's germline CDR1 is SQVTM and CDR2 ANQGSEA. CDR3 length: 14 amino acids. Here the CDR3 reads CSVGIGGMEETQYF. CDR3 nucleotides: TGCAGCGTTGGTATAGGAGGGATGGAAGAGACCCAGTACTTC. The full variable domain, with the rest looked up from reference TRBV29-1 and TRBJ2-5, is SAVISQKPSRDICQRGTSLTIQCQVDSQVTMMFWYRQQPGQSLTLIATANQGSEATYESGFVIDKFPISRPNLTFSTLTVSNMSPEDSSIYLCSVGIGGMEETQYFGPGTRLLVL.

Only a few counts were recorded for this clonotype. The chain employs TRBV4-1 and TRBJ2-1, with D tentatively TRBD1 (6 bases). Germline-derived CDR1 and CDR2 are MGHRA and YSYEKL. V was clipped by 0 bases and J by 5 bases, with 8 bases between them. The CDR3 covers 14 residues. The CDR3 DNA sequence: TGCGCCAGCAGCCAAGAGTGGGACAACAATGAGCAGTTCTTC. This sequence encodes CASSQEWDNNEQFF.

The chain carries TRBV5-1 and TRBJ2-3, with TRBD2 identical over 7 bases. This CDR3 comprises 14 residues. CDR1 is SGHRS and CDR2 is YFSETQ in the germline V gene. With 5 bases clipped from V and 5 bases from J, the junction kept 8 bases outside the gene matches. The CDR3 spells CASRLFGEGDTQYF. Here the CDR3 DNA reads TGCGCCAGCAGACTGTTCGGGGAGGGAGATACGCAGTATTTT.

The rearrangement joins TRBV21-1 to TRBJ2-7; TRBD1, the table's D call, lacks a check against the DNA. TRBV21-1 is a known pseudogene. This CDR3 is built from 15 residues. The DNA of the CDR3 is TGTGCCAGCAACGAACGACGCAGGGTTCGGTACGAGCAGTACGTC. This translates into CASNERRRVRYEQYV.

This clonotype occurred many times. The chain combines TRBV12-5 with TRBJ2-7; no clear D. The CDR3 loop spans 17 amino acids. Germline loops: CDR1 LGHNT, CDR2 FRNRAP. Trimming pared 0 bases from V and 3 bases from J, leaving 18 bases between. CDR3 amino acids: CASGLVHRLSWDYEQYV. CDR3 sequence (DNA): TGTGCTAGTGGTTTGGTACATCGGCTGTCTTGGGACTACGAGCAGTACGTC.

The chain uses TRBV5-1 and TRBJ2-3; 10 positions match TRBD1. With V trimmed by 0 bases and J by 8 bases, 12 bases remained unmatched. Germline V gene lookup returns CDR1 SGHRS and CDR2 YFSETQ. The CDR3 loop spans 17 amino acids. CDR3 region: CASSLVTGTGAPGTQYF. DNA for the CDR3: TGCGCCAGCAGCTTGGTGACCGGGACAGGGGCCCCGGGTACGCAGTATTTT.

The V gene is TRBV7-8, the J gene TRBJ2-1; tentatively, D is TRBD1 or TRBD2 (5 bases each). Germline CDR1 and CDR2: SGHVS and FQNEAQ. The CDR3 loop spans 14 amino acids. Trimming stripped 1 base from V and 6 bases from J, with 10 bases between. The CDR3 loop is CASSLVRGVNEQFF. The CDR3 region has the DNA TGTGCCAGCAGCTTAGTACGAGGGGTCAATGAGCAGTTCTTC.

The chain combines TRBV6-4 with TRBJ2-6; possible D gene TRBD2, 6 bases. Germline V gives CDR1 MRHNA, CDR2 SNTAGT. The V and J ends lost 7 bases and 1 base respectively, with 26 bases between them. The CDR3 is 20 residues long. The DNA of the CDR3 is TGTGCCAGCACTCGACTTGGGGGTGGTGGAGGGGCATCTGGGGCCAACGTCCTGACTTTC. Translated: CASTRLGGGGGASGANVLTF.

The rearrangement joins TRBV7-7 to TRBJ2-1; TRBD2 agrees at 13 bases. The germline V gene encodes CDR1 SSHAT and CDR2 FNYEAQ (reference sequence). This CDR3 is built from 18 residues. With V trimmed by 2 bases and J by 0 bases, 4 bases remained unmatched. In DNA, the CDR3 is TGTGCCAGCAGCTTAACTAGCGGGGGGGTCGGCTCCTACAATGAGCAGTTCTTC. Encoded protein: CASSLTSGGVGSYNEQFF.

This clonotype was recorded once. For the CDR3, the DNA is TGTGCCAGCAGCTCAATTTCCCGCAAGCAGTACTTC. Its protein product is CASSSISRKQYF. The rearrangement uses TRBV11-3 and TRBJ2-7; D not resolved. In germline, CDR1 is SGHNT, CDR2 YENEEA. This CDR3 contains 12 residues. Trimming took off 4 bases at V and 8 bases at J, with 12 bases between the two ends.

V usage is TRBV20-1 and J usage is TRBJ2-1; a possible D gene is TRBD2 (7 bases). Germline lookup yields CDR1 DFQATT and CDR2 SNEGSKA (reference sequence). Trimming stripped 6 bases from V and 3 bases from J, with 15 bases between. The CDR3 is 14 residues long. CDR3 amino acids: CSAGPGGRYNEQFF. CDR3 DNA: TGCAGTGCCGGCCCGGGGGGCCGCTACAATGAGCAGTTCTTC.

This clonotype showed up just a few times. The V and J genes are TRBV25-1 and TRBJ1-4; 7 nucleotides align to TRBD1. CDR3 length equals 13 residues. Germline V gene lookup returns CDR1 MGHDK and CDR2 SYGVNS. J was trimmed by 8 bases and V by 11 bases; bases with no gene match: 11. The CDR3 here is CACRGTANEKLFF. CDR3 DNA sequence: TGTGCCTGTCGGGGGACAGCGAACGAAAAACTGTTTTTT.

This clonotype appeared many times. The DNA of the CDR3 is TGCAGTGGTGAGGAAGCTGGGAATGAGCAGTTCTTC. Its translation is CSGEEAGNEQFF. This sequence joins TRBV20-1 and TRBJ2-1; D uncertain. This CDR3 spans 12 amino acids. V was pared by 7 bases and J by 7 bases, with 14 bases between. CDR1 DFQATT and CDR2 SNEGSKA come from the germline V gene (reference sequence).

This clonotype was observed many times. The CDR3 coding sequence is TGTGCCAGCAGTAGCGGACTAGCGGGGGGGGACAATGAGCAGTTCTTC. Translated, it gives CASSSGLAGGDNEQFF. The gene calls are TRBV6-5 and TRBJ2-1; 15 nucleotides agree with TRBD2. This CDR3 spans 16 amino acids. The junction had 4 bases not matched to a gene; V was cut back by 5 bases and J by 5 bases. The germline V gene encodes CDR1 MNHEY and CDR2 SVGAGI.

This clonotype was detected a few times. The CDR3 DNA sequence: TGCGCCAGCAGCCAAGAAGGCAGGGGAGAGACCCAGTACTTC. As protein: CASSQEGRGETQYF. The chain joins TRBV4-3 to TRBJ2-5, with D maybe TRBD1 (6 bases). Germline V CDR1 and CDR2: LGHNA, YSLEER. The CDR3 spans 14 residues. The ends were cut back, 0 bases at V and 4 bases at J, with 9 bases in the middle.

V gene TRBV2 combines with J gene TRBJ2-1; TRBD2 is a possible D gene (6 bases). The germline CDR1 and CDR2 sequences are SNHLY and FYNNEI. The CDR3 is 14 residues long. V dropped 6 bases and J dropped 5 bases, with 14 bases sitting between them. The CDR3 nucleotides are TGTGCCAGCAGCCCAGGGAGGACGGACAATGAGCAGTTCTTC. This sequence encodes CASSPGRTDNEQFF.

This sequence joins TRBV10-3 and TRBJ2-1; TRBD2 matches at 8 bases. J was trimmed by 8 bases and V by 10 bases; bases with no gene match: 13. Germline V gene data show CDR1 as ENHRY and CDR2 as SYGVKD. CDR3 size: 14 residues. CDR3 region: CATSSGGGEDEQFF. CDR3 sequence (DNA): TGTGCCACCTCAAGCGGGGGAGGGGAAGATGAGCAGTTCTTC.

This clonotype was observed at least ten times. The chain has TRBV27 and TRBJ1-1; 7 bases are shared with TRBD1. The CDR3 covers 16 residues. V was clipped by 2 bases and J by 8 bases; unmatched bases: 14. The germline V gene encodes CDR1 MNHEY and CDR2 SMNVEV (reference sequence). CDR3 coding DNA: TGTGCCAGCAGTTTAGCAACGGGACAGCCGCTAAAAGAAGCTTTCTTT. This encodes CASSLATGQPLKEAFF.

This clonotype was recorded at least ten times. The V gene is TRBV12-3 or TRBV12-4, the J gene TRBJ2-7; 7 positions agree with TRBD1. This CDR3 is 14 amino acids long. V lost 6 bases to trimming and J lost 0 bases; unmatched junction nucleotides: 5. The CDR3 nucleotides read TGTGCCAGCAGACGGGACAGCATCTCCTACGAGCAGTACTTC. Residues: CASRRDSISYEQYF.

V usage is TRBV29-1 and J usage is TRBJ1-2; D perhaps matches TRBD1 (5 bases). The CDR3 has 11 residues. Germline V gene lookup returns CDR1 SQVTM and CDR2 ANQGSEA. V was trimmed by 8 bases and J by 5 bases, leaving 12 bases between them. The chain's CDR3 is CSSGTAYGYTF. The CDR3 bases are TGCAGCTCGGGGACTGCTTATGGCTACACCTTC.

This clonotype showed up just a few times. V is TRBV11-2 and J is TRBJ1-2, with a weak D call TRBD1 (5 bases). Germline CDR1 reads SGHAT; CDR2 reads FQNNGV. The CDR3 extends over 17 amino acids. Trimming removed 0 bases from V and 4 bases from J, with 18 bases in between. CDR3 loop: CASSLDPSGRGGYGYTF. The CDR3 bases are TGTGCCAGCAGCTTAGATCCTTCAGGGCGCGGGGGCTATGGCTACACCTTC.

This clonotype was observed a few times. The chain has TRBV20-1 and TRBJ1-3; no definite D call. The V and J ends lost 6 bases and 2 bases respectively, with 17 bases between them. The CDR3 sequence is 15 residues long. CDR1 is DFQATT and CDR2 is SNEGSKA in the germline V gene (reference sequence). CDR3 loop: CSATTGLVAGNTIYF. The CDR3 region has the DNA TGCAGTGCAACCACTGGGTTAGTGGCTGGAAACACCATATATTTT.